This T cell receptor (beta chain) was recovered during a study of early T cells in non-severe SARS-CoV-2 infection. Regarding the study as a whole: Matching against VDJdb likely underestimated virus-specific expansions, favoring anti-spike CD8.

Regarding this clonotype: Antigen: not known.

With 5 bases clipped from V and 6 bases from J, the junction kept 7 bases outside the gene matches. Germline V gene sequence: CDR1 MNHEY, CDR2 SMNVEV (reference sequence). CDR3 length equals 15 residues. TCRdb used MiXCR to reprocess the 5' RACE reads, holding one entry per CDR3 protein. The repertoire holds tens of thousands of distinct CDR3 sequences, with under 15% as singletons. The TCR comes from an adult who was a healthcare worker with PCR-confirmed SARS-CoV-2 infection or an uninfected control (not recorded which). The rearrangement joins TRBV27 to TRBJ1-6; 7 bases are a match to TRBD1. The sample taken for sequencing was whole blood. The CDR3 is CASSDRGQRNSPLHF. Here the CDR3 DNA reads TGTGCCAGCAGTGATAGGGGGCAGCGTAATTCACCCCTCCACTTT.